Here is one T cell receptor beta chain with its context. This CDR3 region has 13 residues. Germline V gene data show CDR1 as KGHSH and CDR2 as LQKENI. V was pared by 4 bases and J by 4 bases, with 4 bases of the junction left unmatched. These data are taken from a study of Tregs in tolerant kidney transplant recipients. Sequenced by immunoSEQ multiplex PCR; TCRdb stores in-frame clones only, minus some. The data show nearly 15,000 clones, just under 80% seen once. Sequenced material: Tregs from blood, taken before the transplant. V and J are TRBV18 and TRBJ2-7; 7 nucleotides agree with TRBD2. This sequence was found in a human donor who received a combined kidney and bone marrow transplant. This CDR3 is CASSQRGLYEQYF. The CDR3 bases are TGTGCCAGCTCACAGCGGGGCCTATACGAGCAGTACTTC.